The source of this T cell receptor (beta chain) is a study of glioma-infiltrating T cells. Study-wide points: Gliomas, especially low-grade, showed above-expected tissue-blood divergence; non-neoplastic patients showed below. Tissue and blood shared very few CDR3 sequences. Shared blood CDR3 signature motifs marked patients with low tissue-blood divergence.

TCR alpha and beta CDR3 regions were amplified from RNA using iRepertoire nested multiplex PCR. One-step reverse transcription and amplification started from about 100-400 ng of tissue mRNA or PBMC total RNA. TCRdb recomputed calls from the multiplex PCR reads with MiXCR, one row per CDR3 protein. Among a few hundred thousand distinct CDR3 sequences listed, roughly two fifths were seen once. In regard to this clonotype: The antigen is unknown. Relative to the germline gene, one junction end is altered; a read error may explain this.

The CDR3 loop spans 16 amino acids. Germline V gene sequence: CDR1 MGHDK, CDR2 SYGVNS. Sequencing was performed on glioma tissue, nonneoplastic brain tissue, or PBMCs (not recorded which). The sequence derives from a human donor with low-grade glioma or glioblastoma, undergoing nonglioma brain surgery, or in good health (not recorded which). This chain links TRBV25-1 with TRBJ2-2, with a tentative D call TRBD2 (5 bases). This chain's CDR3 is CASSPGPGWNTGELSF. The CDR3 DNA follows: TGTGCCAGCAGTCCGGGCCCGGGATGGAACACCGGGGAGCTGTCTTTT. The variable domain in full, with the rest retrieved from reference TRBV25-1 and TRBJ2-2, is EADIYQTPRYLVIGTGKKITLECSQTMGHDKMYWYQQDPGMELHLIHYSYGVNSTEKGDLSSESTVSRIRTEHFPLTLESARPSHTSQYLCASSPGPGWNTGELSFGEGSRLTVL.